Each of the 13 T cell receptor beta chains below was sequenced from the same sample in a study of T cells in Graves' hyperthyroidism and ophthalmopathy. Regions amplified from RNA transcripts were the TCR beta CDR3 regions. A set of HTBI primers served as the primers for a first-round RT-PCR of the TCR CDR3. MiXCR was run by TCRdb on the multiplex PCR reads, yielding one entry per CDR3 protein. The table shows around 620,000 distinct CDR3 sequences, with about 43% occurring only once. The sequencing input was peripheral blood or thyroid tissue (not recorded which). All receptors come from an adult woman with Graves' disease, either hyperthyroidism or ophthalmopathy (not recorded which).

About this clonotype itself: Just one base apart from a much larger clone, this may be a read error. This rearrangement joins TRBV13 to TRBJ1-1; D is perhaps TRBD1 (6 bases). Germline-derived CDR1 and CDR2 are PRHDT and FYEKMQ (reference sequence). This CDR3 has 15 residues. CDR3 region: CASGLPGQLNTEAFF. The CDR3 nucleotides are TGTGCCAGCGGCTTACCGGGACAACTGAACACTGAAGCTTTCTTT.

J is TRBJ2-5 and V is TRBV20-1; D may be TRBD2 (6 bases). The CDR3 consists of 15 residues. The V gene lost 3 bases and the J gene lost 5 bases, with 19 bases spanning the gap. Germline V gives CDR1 DFQATT, CDR2 SNEGSKA (reference sequence). For the CDR3, the DNA is TGCAGTGCTAGTCGAGCCACGGGAGAGGGGGAGACCCAGTACTTC. This sequence encodes CSASRATGEGETQYF.

The genes are TRBV12-3 or TRBV12-4 and TRBJ1-2; TRBD1 matches 8 bases. CDR3 size: 13 residues. V lost 8 bases and J lost 7; bases outside the gene matches: 9. DNA for the CDR3: TGTGCCAGCGCACTAACAGGGGGAGGTGGCTACACCTTC. It encodes CASALTGGGGYTF.

Many counts were recorded for this clonotype. The chain joins TRBV4-1 to TRBJ2-5; D is uncertain. The CDR3 contains 16 residues. V dropped 1 base and J dropped 1 base, with 13 bases sitting between them. In germline, CDR1 is MGHRA, CDR2 YSYEKL. The CDR3 sequence is CASSQGLLPPQETQYF. CDR3 sequence (DNA): TGCGCCAGCAGCCAAGGTCTGTTGCCCCCCCAAGAGACCCAGTACTTC.

This clonotype was detected ten times or more. The chain combines TRBV7-9 with TRBJ2-5, with D perhaps TRBD1 (5 bases). This CDR3 is built from 16 residues. Per germline, CDR1 SEHNR and CDR2 FQNEAQ (reference sequence). The germline V and J ends were trimmed by 5 bases and 2 bases, with 18 bases remaining between them. The DNA of the CDR3 is TGTGCCAGCAGCGATCGCGCAAGTGGGGCTCAAGAGACCCAGTACTTC. Encoded protein: CASSDRASGAQETQYF. The complete variable domain, with remaining parts taken from reference TRBV7-9 and TRBJ2-5, reads DTGVSQNPRHKITKRGQNVTFRCDPISEHNRLYWYRQTLGQGPEFLTYFQNEAQLEKSRLLSDRFSAERPKGSFSTLEIQRTEQGDSAMYLCASSDRASGAQETQYFGPGTRLLVL.

J is TRBJ1-1 and V is TRBV7-9, with TRBD1 identical over 8 bases. The CDR3 is made up of 14 amino acids. Germline V gene data show CDR1 as SEHNR and CDR2 as FQNEAQ (reference sequence). With 5 bases clipped from V and 10 bases from J, the junction kept 12 bases outside the gene matches. The CDR3 DNA is TGTGCCAGCAGCCCCCCCGGACAGGGATTAGGAGCTTTCTTT. Its translation is CASSPPGQGLGAFF.

This sequence joins TRBV24-1 and TRBJ1-5, with TRBD1 identical over 10 bases. Trimming removed 4 bases from V and 5 bases from J; junction bases left unmatched: 4. The CDR3 length is 15 residues. Germline assignment: CDR1 KGHDR and CDR2 SFDVKD. This chain's CDR3 is CATSDTGQGYQPQHF. CDR3 bases: TGTGCCACCAGTGACACGGGACAGGGGTATCAGCCCCAGCATTTT.

The chain links TRBV15 to TRBJ1-1; D gene unclear. This CDR3 has 13 amino acids. Trimming removed 8 bases at V and 0 bases at J, with 10 bases between. Germline lookup yields CDR1 LNHNV and CDR2 YYDKDF (reference sequence). CDR3 nucleotide sequence: TGTGCCACCCGATACGGGATGAACACTGAAGCTTTCTTT. Translating gives CATRYGMNTEAFF.

This clonotype was detected ten times or more. The V gene is TRBV5-1, the J gene TRBJ2-7; 7 bases fit TRBD1. Germline assignment: CDR1 SGHRS and CDR2 YFSETQ. This CDR3 is built from 17 residues. The ends lost 0 bases at V and 2 bases at J; junction bases unmatched: 11. Here the CDR3 DNA reads TGCGCCAGCAGCTTGGCGCCCGGACAGGTGAAACCCTACGAGCAGTACTTC. Its translation is CASSLAPGQVKPYEQYF.

This sequence joins TRBV7-9 and TRBJ2-7; maybe TRBD1 (8 bases). V was cut by 6 bases and J by 3 bases, with 18 bases left in between. CDR3 length: 15 amino acids. Germline V lookup: CDR1 SEHNR, CDR2 FQNEAQ (reference sequence). CDR3 sequence reads: CASSRGTGGDYEQYF. DNA of the CDR3: TGTGCCAGCAGTCGTGGCACAGGGGGGGACTACGAGCAGTACTTC.

This chain uses TRBV14 with TRBJ1-2; 11 bases match TRBD1. J gave up 4 bases and V 5 bases, and 6 bases lay outside the gene matches. Germline values: CDR1 SGHDN, CDR2 FVKESK. The length of the CDR3 is 15 residues. CDR3 DNA: TGTGCCAGCAGCGACCGGACAGGGGGCGCCTATGGCTACACCTTC. Translated, it gives CASSDRTGGAYGYTF.

On this clonotype itself: A read error is possible here, since a much larger clone lies one base away. V gene TRBV4-1 combines with J gene TRBJ2-7; 8 bases agree with TRBD2. Trimming removed 5 bases from V and 4 bases from J; junction bases left unmatched: 7. This CDR3 is built from 14 residues. Germline V CDR1 and CDR2: MGHRA, YSYEKL. The CDR3 coding sequence is TGCGCCAGCAGCAAGAGCGGGAGAGTATACGAGCAGTACTTC. This gives the protein CASSKSGRVYEQYF.

In its sample, this clonotype was seen once. The V gene is TRBV2, the J gene TRBJ1-5; D unresolved. Trimming cost V 6 bases and J 4 bases, with 13 bases left between them. Germline V CDR1 and CDR2: SNHLY, FYNNEI. This CDR3 contains 14 residues. The CDR3 spells CASSLFYPNQPQHF. Here the CDR3 DNA reads TGTGCCAGCAGCCTCTTCTATCCTAATCAGCCCCAGCATTTT.